These 2 T cell receptor beta chains came from one sample sequenced in a study of OX40 agonist ivuxolimab in advanced cancers. TCRdb's table, derived via immunoSEQ multiplex PCR, lists solely in-frame clones and lacks some. The sample includes roughly 110,000 clones, 85% to 95% of them seen just once. The sequenced sample was CD4+ or CD8+ T cells sorted from blood, obtained in a trial of the OX40 agonist ivuxolimab. These receptors were collected from an adult with an advanced solid tumor such as melanoma, head and neck, liver or kidney cancer.

CDR3 loop: CASSIRLADAQIAKNIQYF. The CDR3 nucleotides read TGTGCCAGTAGTATACGGCTAGCCGACGCGCAAATAGCCAAAAACATTCAGTACTTC. V is TRBV19 and J is TRBJ2-4, with D tentatively TRBD2 (5 bases). The CDR3 is 19 amino acids. The V gene lost 2 bases and the J gene lost 0 bases, with 20 bases spanning the gap. In germline, CDR1 is LNHDA, CDR2 SQIVND (reference sequence).

This chain joins TRBV6-5 and TRBJ1-1; the match to TRBD1 covers 10 bases. Germline loops: CDR1 MNHEY, CDR2 SVGAGI. After removal of 6 bases from V and 6 bases from J, the junction contained 10 bases not matched to a gene. The CDR3 is made up of 15 amino acids. The CDR3, as DNA: TGTGCCAGCAGCCCACGGGACAGGGGAAGGGCTGAAGCTTTCTTT. Encoded protein: CASSPRDRGRAEAFF.